This T cell receptor beta chain was sequenced for a study of T cell clones after liver transplantation. Across the study: Graft-donor-reactive sequences were compared with third-party-reactive TCRbeta sequences from pre-transplant mixed lymphocyte reactions.

CDR3 length: 16 amino acids. The germline V and J ends were trimmed by 3 bases and 2 bases, with 15 bases remaining between them. Germline V gene lookup returns CDR1 KGHSH and CDR2 LQKENI. The repertoire was sequenced with immunoSEQ multiplex PCR; TCRdb's copy has only in-frame clones and lacks some. The sample has 50,000 to 60,000 clones, 70% to 75% seen once. This clonotype originated in a human patient who received a liver transplant. These T cells may partly come from the graft donor. The chain employs TRBV18 and TRBJ2-3, with a possible D match to TRBD1 (7 bases). This specimen consisted of CD4+ T cells from blood, obtained at the 22-month timepoint. The CDR3: CASSPMGGQNTDTQYF. CDR3 nucleotide sequence: TGTGCCAGCTCACCTATGGGGGGACAGAACACAGATACGCAGTATTTT.